This T cell receptor (beta chain) was found in a study of spatial heterogeneity in lung cancer. Study-wide context: Raw reads contained each unique TCR and UMI combination more than ten times on average.

Time point described: sample taken at primary tumor resection. Germline V gene lookup returns CDR1 SEHNR and CDR2 FQNEAQ (reference sequence). This CDR3 region has 16 residues. V lost 2 bases and J 4 bases, leaving 16 bases between the germline ends. One entry per CDR3 protein, called by TCRdb with MiXCR from the 5' RACE reads. The sample has about 3,300 distinct CDR3 sequences; under 3% are singletons. This clonotype was observed many times. The chain uses TRBV7-9 and TRBJ2-3; perhaps TRBD2 as D (6 bases). Source: normal lung tissue next to the tumor, taken at surgery. The sequence came from a female donor with early-stage non-small cell lung cancer. DNA for the CDR3: TGTGCCAGCAGCTTAACGGAGGGTTCTAGCTCAGATACGCAGTATTTT. Its translation: CASSLTEGSSSDTQYF.